This T cell receptor (beta chain) is from a study of beta chain features in type 1 diabetes. Overall study results and limits: Within the patient group, naive, central memory and Treg TCRB repertoires appeared more similar to each other than within healthy donors.

The whole isolated RNA underwent reverse transcription, so sequencing captured expressed TCRB transcripts. About 3.6 million reads was the average for naive, central memory and regulatory T cell samples. Data came from immunoSEQ multiplex PCR; TCRdb stores just in-frame clones and leaves some out. The sample contains 400,000 to 500,000 clones, around 14% of which appear only once. This clone appeared a few times. Its cognate antigen is unknown. By way of CD45RO/CCR7/CD25/CD127/CD95/CD27, the CD4+ regulatory, stem cell-like memory, central memory and naive cells were sorted. The CDR3 consists of 12 residues. V lost 2 bases and J 5 bases, leaving 6 bases between the germline ends. The germline gives CDR1 MNHEY, CDR2 SVGAGI.

The TCR originated in a man younger than 40 in good health. Sequenced sample: naive CD4+ T cells from blood. The chain joins TRBV6-5 to TRBJ2-5; TRBD1 is a possible D gene (6 bases). The CDR3 region is CASSYQGETQYF. As DNA, the CDR3 is TGTGCCAGCAGTTACCAGGGGGAGACCCAGTACTTC.